The source of this TCR beta chain is a study of T cells after yellow fever vaccination. Overall study findings and caveats: Detected again after the booster were most primary-vaccination clones, at almost 97% CD4 and approximately 87% CD8.

Germline loops: CDR1 DFQATT, CDR2 SNEGSKA (reference sequence). V was trimmed by 6 bases and J by 6 bases, leaving 12 bases between them. This CDR3 has 12 residues. A word on this clonotype: Its antigen is as yet unknown.

UMIs and a universal primer site were added when TCR cDNA was made by 5'RACE template switching. TCRdb redid the calling of the 5' RACE reads with MiXCR, one entry per CDR3 protein. The table has 500,000 to 650,000 distinct CDR3 sequences, approximately 13% seen once. The sequences come from PBMCs, collected on the day of the yellow fever booster vaccination. This chain connects TRBV20-1 to TRBJ2-4, with D possibly being TRBD1 (8 bases). The sequence was collected from a man younger than 40 who received the YFV17D yellow fever vaccine. For the CDR3, the DNA is TGCAGTGCATACAGGGGGGGAAACATTCAGTACTTC. Its translation is CSAYRGGNIQYF.